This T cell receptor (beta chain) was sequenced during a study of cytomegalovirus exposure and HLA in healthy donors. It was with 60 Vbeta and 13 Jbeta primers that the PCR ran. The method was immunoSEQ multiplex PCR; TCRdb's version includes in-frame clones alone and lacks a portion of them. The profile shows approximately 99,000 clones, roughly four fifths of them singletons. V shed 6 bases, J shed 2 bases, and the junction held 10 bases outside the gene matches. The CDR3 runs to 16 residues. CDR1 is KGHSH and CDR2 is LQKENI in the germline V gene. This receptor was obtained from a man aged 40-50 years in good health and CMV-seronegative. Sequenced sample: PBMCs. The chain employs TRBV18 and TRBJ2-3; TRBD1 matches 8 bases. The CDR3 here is CASSPTSGQDTDTQYF. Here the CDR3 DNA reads TGTGCCAGCTCCCCCACGTCGGGACAGGACACAGATACGCAGTATTTT.